The present entry profiles one T cell receptor (beta chain) with its context. The data originate from a study of post-analysis software for immune sequencing data. Prepared TCR beta cDNA libraries contained unique molecular identifiers. TCRdb reprocessed the PCR reads with MiXCR, giving one entry per CDR3 protein. The data contain about half a million distinct CDR3 sequences, around 40% of them singletons. This receptor was identified in a girl under 18 with multiple sclerosis. The specimen sequenced was blood.

Written as DNA, the CDR3 is TGCGCCAGCAGCCTGTGGACGGACTCCTACAATGAGCAGTTCTTC. The encoded protein is CASSLWTDSYNEQFF. This rearrangement joins TRBV4-3 to TRBJ2-1; no firm D call. CDR3 length: 15 amino acids. Germline-derived CDR1 and CDR2 are LGHNA and YSLEER. V was pared by 4 bases and J by 0 bases, with 10 bases between.